This TCR beta chain was identified during a study of T-cell reconstitution after alpha-beta-depleted transplantation in children. This clonotype has just one count. Its antigen is as yet unknown. As it was prepared, the TCRbeta library received unique molecular identifiers. TCRdb fed the PCR reads into MiXCR, producing one record per CDR3 protein. Seen here are some 70,000 distinct CDR3 sequences, approximately 5% observed once, and the top ten hold around 18%. Whole-study findings and limits: Surviving recipient T cells and thymic progenitors underlay high day-60 TCRbeta diversity in some patients. Expanded graft clones, several hundred of them, were reportedly the source of alpha-beta T cells about two months after transplant. T cells produced anew were the main source of T-cell counts and diversity one year after transplant.

The CDR3 contains 15 residues. V gave up 4 bases and J gave up 13 bases, with 23 bases separating them. Germline V gene sequence: CDR1 LGHDT, CDR2 YNNKEL (reference sequence). This chain connects TRBV3-1 to TRBJ2-4; the D gene is possibly TRBD1 (5 bases). The source material was PBMCs, mostly from graft donor cells, sampled 180 days after TCRalphabeta/CD19-depleted stem cell transplant. This clonotype originated in a boy under three years old who had a stem cell transplant for acute myeloid leukemia, so the T cells may come from the graft donor. CDR3 sequence: CASSLSAVSKNRQYF. CDR3 nucleotides: TGTGCCAGCAGCCTTTCGGCGGTTTCCAAAAACAGGCAGTACTTC.